The subject of this entry is one T cell receptor (beta chain). Its specificity is unknown. Assay: immunoSEQ multiplex PCR; the TCRdb copy retains only in-frame clones and omits some. The table records hundreds of thousands of clones, 75% to 95% of them present only once. Trimming stripped 2 bases from V and 3 bases from J, with 6 bases between. CDR3 size: 13 residues. The V gene's germline CDR1 is SGHRS and CDR2 YFSETQ. The sample belongs to a study of Ad26.COV2.S vaccination and SARS-CoV-2 variants. Broader study findings: Reportedly, spike-specific CD8+ and CD4+ T cell responses achieved substantial breadth once vaccination had taken place.

Specified treatment: 15 to 20 received Ad26.COV2.S at low or high dose, single or two shots; several received placebo; per-sample allocation not given. Sampling was done on day 63 after the first vaccine or placebo injection. The vaccine antigen was prefusion-stabilized Wuhan SARS-CoV-2 spike. This specimen consisted of peripheral blood, obtained in a trial of Ad26.COV2.S vaccine versus placebo. V and J are TRBV5-1 and TRBJ1-5; D ambiguous. The sequence was collected from a person between 18 and 59 years old who received the Ad26.COV2.S COVID-19 vaccine or a placebo. Written as DNA, the CDR3 is TGCGCCAGCAGCTTTAATCCCAATCAGCCCCAGCATTTT. This translates into CASSFNPNQPQHF.